The table lists the clone carrying this T cell receptor beta chain with many counts. What it binds is unknown. Those patients with uncontrolled infection, other autoimmune disease, pregnancy or lactation were excluded. Amplified TCR beta CDR3 regions derived from RNA transcripts. The primer set for the first-round RT-PCR of the TCR CDR3 was HTBI. TCRdb processed the multiplex PCR reads anew with MiXCR; each CDR3 protein has one entry. The sample has about 520,000 distinct CDR3 sequences, around a quarter seen once. The data derive from a study of T cells in Graves' hyperthyroidism and ophthalmopathy. At the level of the study: Pretreatment peripheral blood was obtained at initial diagnosis.

Trimming left V 4 bases short and J 1 base short, with 11 bases between. Germline V gene data show CDR1 as SGDLS and CDR2 as YYNGEE. The CDR3 runs to 14 residues. Study-wide results and caveats: The model predicted ophthalmopathy a median approximately 6.3 months before onset.

Sequencing was carried out using blood. This receptor was identified in a woman aged 25 to 39 with Graves' ophthalmopathy. The V call is TRBV9, the J call TRBJ1-1; D is ambiguous. CDR3 nucleotides: TGTGCCAGCAGCAAAGACATCGGGAACACTGAAGCTTTCTTT. Amino acid sequence: CASSKDIGNTEAFF.